The 3 T cell receptor beta chains given below trace back to one sample, sequenced in a study of cytomegalovirus exposure and HLA in healthy donors. PCR employed 60 Vbeta and 13 Jbeta primers. Sequencing used immunoSEQ multiplex PCR; TCRdb keeps in-frame clones, though not all of them. The table lists 30,000 to 40,000 clones, roughly three quarters of them singletons, with over 6% in the top ten. Sequencing used PBMCs. The receptors stem from a man younger than 45 in good health and CMV-seronegative.

The V gene is TRBV28, the J gene TRBJ1-1; 7 nucleotides agree with TRBD1. V dropped 2 bases and J dropped 2; count of bases not matched to a gene: 5. Germline values: CDR1 MDHEN, CDR2 SYDVKM. The CDR3 totals 15 residues. The CDR3 protein is CASSLHNRGNTEAFF. CDR3 coding DNA: TGTGCCAGCAGTTTACACAACAGGGGTAACACTGAAGCTTTCTTT.

The CDR3 region has the DNA TGTGCCAGCAGCTTGGACAGCCAGCCCCAGCATTTT. This codes for CASSLDSQPQHF. The gene calls are TRBV5-4 and TRBJ1-5; D gene ambiguous. This CDR3 is built from 12 residues. Germline V gives CDR1 SGHNT, CDR2 YYREEE (reference sequence). Between the trimmed V and J ends, which lost 0 bases and 7 bases, there was a span of 5 bases.

This clone appeared a single time. The chain uses TRBV15 and TRBJ1-2; the D is unclear. CDR3 length: 13 residues. V gave up 3 bases and J gave up 5 bases, with 10 bases separating them. Germline V gene lookup returns CDR1 LNHNV and CDR2 YYDKDF (reference sequence). The CDR3 region has the DNA TGTGCCACCAGCAGGGGCGTAGGTTATGGCTACACCTTC. Protein: CATSRGVGYGYTF.